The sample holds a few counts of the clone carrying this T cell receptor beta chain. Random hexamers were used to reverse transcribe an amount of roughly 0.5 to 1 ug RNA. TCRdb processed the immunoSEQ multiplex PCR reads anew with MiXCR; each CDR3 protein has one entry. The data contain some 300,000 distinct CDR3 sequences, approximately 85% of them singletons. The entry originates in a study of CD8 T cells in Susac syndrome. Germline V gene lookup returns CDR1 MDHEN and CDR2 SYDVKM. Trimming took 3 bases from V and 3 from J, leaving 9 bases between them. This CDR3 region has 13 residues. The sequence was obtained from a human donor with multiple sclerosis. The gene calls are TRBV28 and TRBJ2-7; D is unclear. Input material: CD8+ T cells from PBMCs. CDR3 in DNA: TGTGCCAGCAGTTTGAGGCCAAGCTACGAGCAGTACTTC. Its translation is CASSLRPSYEQYF.